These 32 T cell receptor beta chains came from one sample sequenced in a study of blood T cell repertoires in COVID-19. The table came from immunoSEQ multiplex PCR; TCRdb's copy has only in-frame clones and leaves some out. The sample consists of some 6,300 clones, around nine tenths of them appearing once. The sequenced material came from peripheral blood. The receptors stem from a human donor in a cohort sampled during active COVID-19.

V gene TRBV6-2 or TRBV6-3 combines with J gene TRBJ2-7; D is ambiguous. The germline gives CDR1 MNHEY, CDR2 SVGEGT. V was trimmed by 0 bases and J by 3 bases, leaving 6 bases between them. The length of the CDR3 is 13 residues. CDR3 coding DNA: TGTGCCAGCAGTTACTCGTGGAGCTACGAGCAGTACTTC. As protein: CASSYSWSYEQYF.

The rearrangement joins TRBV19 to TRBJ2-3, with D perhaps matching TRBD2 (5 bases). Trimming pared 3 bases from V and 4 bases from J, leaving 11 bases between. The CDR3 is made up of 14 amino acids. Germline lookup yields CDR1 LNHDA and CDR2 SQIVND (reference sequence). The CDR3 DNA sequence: TGTGCCAGTAGTATTACTAGTGGGTCAGATACGCAGTATTTT. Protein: CASSITSGSDTQYF.

This CDR3 is CASSPIQRGGVQFF. DNA for the CDR3: TGTGCCAGCAGCCCCATCCAGCGGGGGGGGGTGCAGTTCTTC. J is TRBJ2-1 and V is TRBV7-2; 10 bases agree with TRBD2. This CDR3 contains 14 residues. Germline V gene data show CDR1 as SGHTA and CDR2 as FQGNSA. Trimming at V came to 5 bases and at J to 12 bases, leaving 10 bases not matched to a gene.

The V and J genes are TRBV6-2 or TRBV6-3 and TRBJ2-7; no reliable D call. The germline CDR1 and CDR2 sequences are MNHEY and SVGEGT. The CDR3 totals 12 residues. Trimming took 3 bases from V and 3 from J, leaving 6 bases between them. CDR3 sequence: CASSYSNYEQYF. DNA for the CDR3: TGTGCCAGCAGTTATTCCAACTACGAGCAGTACTTC.

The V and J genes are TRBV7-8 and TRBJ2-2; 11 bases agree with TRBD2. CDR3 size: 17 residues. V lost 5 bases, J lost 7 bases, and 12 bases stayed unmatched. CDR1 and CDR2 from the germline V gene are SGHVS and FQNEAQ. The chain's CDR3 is CASSRHLAGGRGGELFF. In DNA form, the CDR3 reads TGTGCCAGCAGCCGACATCTAGCGGGAGGCCGTGGCGGGGAGCTGTTTTTT.

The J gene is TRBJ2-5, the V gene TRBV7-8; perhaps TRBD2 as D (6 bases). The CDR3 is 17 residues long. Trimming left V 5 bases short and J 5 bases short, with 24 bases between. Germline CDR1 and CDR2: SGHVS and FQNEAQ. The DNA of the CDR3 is TGTGCCAGCAGCCCTATCTCCCCGGGACCGGGGACTGAGACCCAGTACTTC. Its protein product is CASSPISPGPGTETQYF.

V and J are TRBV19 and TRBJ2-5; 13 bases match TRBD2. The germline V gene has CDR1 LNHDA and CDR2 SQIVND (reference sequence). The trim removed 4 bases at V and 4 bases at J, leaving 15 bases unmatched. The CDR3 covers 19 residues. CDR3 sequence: CASSRGQAGLAGVRETQYF. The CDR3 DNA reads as TGTGCCAGTAGTAGAGGACAGGCCGGACTAGCGGGAGTCAGAGAGACCCAGTACTTC.

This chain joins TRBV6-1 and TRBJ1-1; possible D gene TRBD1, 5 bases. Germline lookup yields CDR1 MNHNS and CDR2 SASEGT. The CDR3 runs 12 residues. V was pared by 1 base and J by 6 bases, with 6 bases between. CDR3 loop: CASSEGGSEAFF. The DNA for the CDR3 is TGTGCCAGCAGTGAAGGGGGCTCTGAAGCTTTCTTT.

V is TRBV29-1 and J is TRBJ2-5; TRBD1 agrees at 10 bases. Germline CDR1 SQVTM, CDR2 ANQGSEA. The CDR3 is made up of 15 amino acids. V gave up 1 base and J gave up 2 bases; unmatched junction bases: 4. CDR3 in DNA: TGCAGCGTTGAAGGGACAGGGGGAAGACAAGAGACCCAGTACTTC. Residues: CSVEGTGGRQETQYF.

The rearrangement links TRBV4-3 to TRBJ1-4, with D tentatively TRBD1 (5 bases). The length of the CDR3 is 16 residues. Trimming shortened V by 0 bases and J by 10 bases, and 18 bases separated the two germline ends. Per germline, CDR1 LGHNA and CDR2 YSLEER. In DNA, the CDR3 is TGCGCCAGCAGCCAAGATACTGGGACTGGGGCCTCAAAACTGTTTTTT. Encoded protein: CASSQDTGTGASKLFF.

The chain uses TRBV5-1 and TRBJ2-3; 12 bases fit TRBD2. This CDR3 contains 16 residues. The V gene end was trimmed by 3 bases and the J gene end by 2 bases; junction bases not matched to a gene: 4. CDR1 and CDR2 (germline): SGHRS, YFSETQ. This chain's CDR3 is CASSSGTSGPTDTQYF. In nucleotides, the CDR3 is TGCGCCAGCAGCTCTGGGACTAGCGGGCCCACAGATACGCAGTATTTT.

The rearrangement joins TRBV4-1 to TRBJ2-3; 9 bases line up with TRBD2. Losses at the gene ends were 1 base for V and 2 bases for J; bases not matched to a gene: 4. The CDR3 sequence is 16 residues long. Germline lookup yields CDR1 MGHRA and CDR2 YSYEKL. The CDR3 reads CASSQGSGGNTDTQYF. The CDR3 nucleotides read TGCGCCAGCAGCCAAGGCAGCGGGGGGAACACAGATACGCAGTATTTT.

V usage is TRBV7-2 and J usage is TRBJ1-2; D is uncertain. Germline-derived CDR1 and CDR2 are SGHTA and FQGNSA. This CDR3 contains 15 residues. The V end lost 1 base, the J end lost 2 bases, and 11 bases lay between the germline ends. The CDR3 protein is CASSLDPGHNYGYTF. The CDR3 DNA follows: TGTGCCAGCAGCTTAGACCCTGGCCACAACTATGGCTACACCTTC. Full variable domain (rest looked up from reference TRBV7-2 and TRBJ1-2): GAGVSQSPSNKVTEKGKDVELRCDPISGHTALYWYRQSLGQGLEFLIYFQGNSAPDKSGLPSDRFSAERTGGSVSTLTIQRTQQEDSAVYLCASSLDPGHNYGYTFGSGTRLTVV.

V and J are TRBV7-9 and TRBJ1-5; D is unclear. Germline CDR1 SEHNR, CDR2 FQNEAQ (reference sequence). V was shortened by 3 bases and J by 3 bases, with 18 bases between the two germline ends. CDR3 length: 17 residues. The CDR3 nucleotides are TGTGCCAGCAGCTTTTCCGGCGGAGAAGGTCTCAATCAGCCCCAGCATTTT. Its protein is CASSFSGGEGLNQPQHF.

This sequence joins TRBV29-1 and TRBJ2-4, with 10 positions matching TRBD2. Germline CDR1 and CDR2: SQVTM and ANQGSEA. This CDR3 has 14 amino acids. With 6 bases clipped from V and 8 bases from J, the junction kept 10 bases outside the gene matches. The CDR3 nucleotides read TGCAGCGTGGGCCTAGGGCTAGCGGGAGACATTCAGTACTTC. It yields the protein CSVGLGLAGDIQYF. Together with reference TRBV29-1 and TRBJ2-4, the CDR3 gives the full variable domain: SAVISQKPSRDICQRGTSLTIQCQVDSQVTMMFWYRQQPGQSLTLIATANQGSEATYESGFVIDKFPISRPNLTFSTLTVSNMSPEDSSIYLCSVGLGLAGDIQYFGAGTRLSVL.

CDR3 coding DNA: TGCGCCAGCACCCCAATCTGGGGCATCGGCAGGAACACCGGGGAGCTGTTTTTT. Translating it yields CASTPIWGIGRNTGELFF. V and J are TRBV23-1 and TRBJ2-2; maybe TRBD1 (5 bases). TRBV23-1 is known as an ORF, though its function is uncertain. Trimming removed 7 bases from V and 1 base from J, with 22 bases in between. The CDR3 runs to 18 residues.

CDR3 in DNA: TGTGCCAGCAGCTTGGCCGCGGTCTTTGGAAACACCATATATTTT. Amino acids: CASSLAAVFGNTIYF. The genes are TRBV5-6 and TRBJ1-3; unclear D gene. Looked up from germline, CDR1 is SGHDT and CDR2 is YYEEEE. V was clipped by 0 bases and J by 3 bases, with 10 bases between them. The CDR3 consists of 15 residues.

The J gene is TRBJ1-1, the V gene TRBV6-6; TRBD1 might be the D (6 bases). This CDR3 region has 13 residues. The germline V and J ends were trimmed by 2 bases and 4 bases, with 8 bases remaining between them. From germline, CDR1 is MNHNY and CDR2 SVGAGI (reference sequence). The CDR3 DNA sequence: TGTGCCAGCAGTTACCAGGGGCCCACTGAAGCTTTCTTT. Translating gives CASSYQGPTEAFF.

The CDR3 region is CASSPTSGGFSYEQYF. The CDR3 nucleotides are TGCGCCAGCAGCCCAACTAGCGGGGGTTTTTCCTACGAGCAGTACTTC. The genes are TRBV4-1 and TRBJ2-7, with 11 nucleotides matching TRBD2. The CDR3 has 16 amino acids. Germline V gene sequence: CDR1 MGHRA, CDR2 YSYEKL. The V segment lost 4 bases and the J segment 1 base; nucleotides outside the gene matches: 6.

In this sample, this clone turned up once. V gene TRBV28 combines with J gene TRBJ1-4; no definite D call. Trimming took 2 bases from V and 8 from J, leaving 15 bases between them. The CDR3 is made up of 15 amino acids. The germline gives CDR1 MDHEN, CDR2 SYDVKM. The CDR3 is CASSLRLRGGEKLFF. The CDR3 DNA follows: TGTGCCAGCAGTTTAAGGTTGCGCGGAGGGGAAAAACTGTTTTTT.

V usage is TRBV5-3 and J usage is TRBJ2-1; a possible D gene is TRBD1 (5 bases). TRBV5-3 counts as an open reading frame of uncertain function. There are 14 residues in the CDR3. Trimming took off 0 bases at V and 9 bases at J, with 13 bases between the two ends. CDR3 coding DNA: TGTGCCAGAAGCTTGGTCGGTCAGGGCCGTGAGCAGTTCTTC. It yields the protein CARSLVGQGREQFF.

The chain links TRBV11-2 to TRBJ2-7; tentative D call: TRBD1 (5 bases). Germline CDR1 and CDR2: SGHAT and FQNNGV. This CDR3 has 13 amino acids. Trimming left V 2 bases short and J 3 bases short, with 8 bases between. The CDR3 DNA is TGTGCCAGCAGCTTAAGTCAGGGCTACGAGCAGTACTTC. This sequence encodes CASSLSQGYEQYF.

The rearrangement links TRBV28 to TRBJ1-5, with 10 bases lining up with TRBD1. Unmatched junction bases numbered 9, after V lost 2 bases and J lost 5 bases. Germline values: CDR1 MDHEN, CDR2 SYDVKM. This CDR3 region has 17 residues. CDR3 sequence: CASSLIPGQGVYQPQHF. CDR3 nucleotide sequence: TGTGCCAGCAGTTTAATTCCCGGACAGGGGGTTTATCAGCCCCAGCATTTT. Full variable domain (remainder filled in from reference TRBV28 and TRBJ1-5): DVKVTQSSRYLVKRTGEKVFLECVQDMDHENMFWYRQDPGLGLRLIYFSYDVKMKEKGDIPEGYSVSREKKERFSLILESASTNQTSMYLCASSLIPGQGVYQPQHFGDGTRLSIL.

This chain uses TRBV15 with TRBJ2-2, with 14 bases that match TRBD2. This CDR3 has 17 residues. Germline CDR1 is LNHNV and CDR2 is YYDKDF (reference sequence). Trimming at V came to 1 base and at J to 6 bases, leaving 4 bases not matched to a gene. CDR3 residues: CATSRAPGLAGAGELFF. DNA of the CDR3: TGTGCCACCAGCAGAGCACCGGGACTAGCGGGGGCCGGGGAGCTGTTTTTT.

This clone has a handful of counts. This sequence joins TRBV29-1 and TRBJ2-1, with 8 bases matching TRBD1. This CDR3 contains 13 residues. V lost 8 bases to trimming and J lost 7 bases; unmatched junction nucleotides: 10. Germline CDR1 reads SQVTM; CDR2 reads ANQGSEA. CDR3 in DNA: TGCAGCACGGGACAGGCTCCGGCAAATGAGCAGTTCTTC. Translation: CSTGQAPANEQFF.

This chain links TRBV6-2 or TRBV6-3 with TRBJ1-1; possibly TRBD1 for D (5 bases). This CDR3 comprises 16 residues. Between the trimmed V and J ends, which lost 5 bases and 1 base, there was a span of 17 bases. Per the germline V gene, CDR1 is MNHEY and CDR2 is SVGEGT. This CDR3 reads CASSLRVYGSNTEAFF. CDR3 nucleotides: TGTGCCAGCAGTCTCAGGGTCTACGGATCGAACACTGAAGCTTTCTTT.

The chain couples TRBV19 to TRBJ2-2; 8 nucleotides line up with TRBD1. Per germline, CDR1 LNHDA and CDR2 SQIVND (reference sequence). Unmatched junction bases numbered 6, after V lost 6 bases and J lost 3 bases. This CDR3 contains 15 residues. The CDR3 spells CASRISTGDTGELFF. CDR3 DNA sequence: TGTGCCAGTAGGATATCGACAGGGGACACCGGGGAGCTGTTTTTT.

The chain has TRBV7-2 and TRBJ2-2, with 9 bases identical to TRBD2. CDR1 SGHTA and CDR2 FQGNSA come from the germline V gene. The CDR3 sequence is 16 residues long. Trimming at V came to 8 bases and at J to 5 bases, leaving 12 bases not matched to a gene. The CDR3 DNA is TGTGCCAGCGTAAACCGCGGGGGGGCCGGAACCGGGGAGCTGTTTTTT. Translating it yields CASVNRGGAGTGELFF.

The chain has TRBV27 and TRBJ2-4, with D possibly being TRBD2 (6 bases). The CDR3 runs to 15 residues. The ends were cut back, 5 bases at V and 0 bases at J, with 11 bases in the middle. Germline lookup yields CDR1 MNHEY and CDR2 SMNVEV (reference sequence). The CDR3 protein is CASSGDSLAKNIQYF. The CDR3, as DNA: TGTGCCAGCAGTGGGGACTCATTAGCCAAAAACATTCAGTACTTC.

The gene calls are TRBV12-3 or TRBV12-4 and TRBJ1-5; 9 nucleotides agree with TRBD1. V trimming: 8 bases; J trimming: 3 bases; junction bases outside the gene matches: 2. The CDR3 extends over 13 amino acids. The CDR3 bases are TGTGCCAGCGGGACAGGGTACAATCAGCCCCAGCATTTT. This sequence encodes CASGTGYNQPQHF.

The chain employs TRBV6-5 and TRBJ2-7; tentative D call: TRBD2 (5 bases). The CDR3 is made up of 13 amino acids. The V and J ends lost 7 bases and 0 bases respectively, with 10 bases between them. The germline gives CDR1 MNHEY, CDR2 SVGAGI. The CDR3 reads CASMRAGSYEQYF. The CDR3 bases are TGTGCCAGCATGAGGGCCGGCTCCTACGAGCAGTACTTC.

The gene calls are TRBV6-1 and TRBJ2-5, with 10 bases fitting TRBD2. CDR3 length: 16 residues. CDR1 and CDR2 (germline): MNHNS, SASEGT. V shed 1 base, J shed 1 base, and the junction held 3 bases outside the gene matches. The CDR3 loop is CASSEGLAGGQETQYF. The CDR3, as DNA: TGTGCCAGCAGTGAAGGTTTAGCGGGAGGCCAAGAGACCCAGTACTTC.